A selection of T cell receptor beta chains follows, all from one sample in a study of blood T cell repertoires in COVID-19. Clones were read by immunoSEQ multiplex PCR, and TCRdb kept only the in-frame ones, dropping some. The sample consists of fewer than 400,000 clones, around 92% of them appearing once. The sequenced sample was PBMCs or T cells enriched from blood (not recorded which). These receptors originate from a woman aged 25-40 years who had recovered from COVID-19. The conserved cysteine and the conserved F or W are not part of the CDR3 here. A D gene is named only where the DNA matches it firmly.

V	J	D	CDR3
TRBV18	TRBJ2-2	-	ASSPDRMNTGELF
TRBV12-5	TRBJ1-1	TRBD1	ASGLAGGSTEAF
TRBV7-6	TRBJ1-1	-	ASSPRVRDVTEAF
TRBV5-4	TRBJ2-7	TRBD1	ASSLDRGTLYEQY
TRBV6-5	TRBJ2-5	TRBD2	ASSLAGSQETQY
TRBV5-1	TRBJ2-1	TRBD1	ASSMGQSSYNEQF
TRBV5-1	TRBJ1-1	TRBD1	ASSSTGVTEAF
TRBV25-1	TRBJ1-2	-	ASSESRTFYGYT
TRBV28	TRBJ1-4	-	ASSFWRNEKLF
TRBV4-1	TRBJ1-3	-	ASSQVIAGGLGNTIY
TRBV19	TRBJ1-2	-	ASTPTGYGYT
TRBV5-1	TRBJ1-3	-	ASSPRTGNTIY
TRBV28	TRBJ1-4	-	ASSLNEESNEKLF
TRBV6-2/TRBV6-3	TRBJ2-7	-	ASSPGWEQY
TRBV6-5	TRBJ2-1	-	ASNRVGNEQF
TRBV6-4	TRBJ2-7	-	ASSVIRAAVSYEQY
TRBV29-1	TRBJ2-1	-	SSRDLLADYNEQF